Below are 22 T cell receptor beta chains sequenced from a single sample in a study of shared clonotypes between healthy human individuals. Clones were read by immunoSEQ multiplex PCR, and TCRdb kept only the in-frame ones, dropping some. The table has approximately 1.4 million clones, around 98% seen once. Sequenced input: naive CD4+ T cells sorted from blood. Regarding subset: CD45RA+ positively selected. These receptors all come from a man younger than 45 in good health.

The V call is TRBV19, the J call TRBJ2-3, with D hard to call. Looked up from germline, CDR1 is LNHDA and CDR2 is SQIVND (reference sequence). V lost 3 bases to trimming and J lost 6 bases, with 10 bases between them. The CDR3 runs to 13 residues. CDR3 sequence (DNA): TGTGCCAGTAGTATGGCGGTCGGGGATACGCAGTATTTT. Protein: CASSMAVGDTQYF.

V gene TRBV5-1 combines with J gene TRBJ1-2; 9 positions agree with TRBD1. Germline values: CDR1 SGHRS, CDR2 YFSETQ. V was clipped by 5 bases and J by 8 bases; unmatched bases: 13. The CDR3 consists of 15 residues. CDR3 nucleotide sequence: TGCGCCAGCAGTGACCCGGGACAGGGATACGGAGGCTACACCTTC. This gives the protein CASSDPGQGYGGYTF.

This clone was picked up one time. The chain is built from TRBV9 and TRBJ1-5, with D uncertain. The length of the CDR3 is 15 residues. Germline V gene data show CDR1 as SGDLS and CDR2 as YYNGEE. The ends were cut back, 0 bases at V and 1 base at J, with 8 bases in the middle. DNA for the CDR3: TGTGCCAGCAGCGTAGCGGATACGAGCAATCAGCCCCAGCATTTT. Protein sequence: CASSVADTSNQPQHF.

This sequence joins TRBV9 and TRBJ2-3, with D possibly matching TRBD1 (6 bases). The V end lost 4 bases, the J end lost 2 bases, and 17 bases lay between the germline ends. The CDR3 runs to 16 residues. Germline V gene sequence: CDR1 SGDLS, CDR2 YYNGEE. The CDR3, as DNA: TGTGCCAGCAGCCCTTCGGGACAATTTTTCACAGATACGCAGTATTTT. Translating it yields CASSPSGQFFTDTQYF.

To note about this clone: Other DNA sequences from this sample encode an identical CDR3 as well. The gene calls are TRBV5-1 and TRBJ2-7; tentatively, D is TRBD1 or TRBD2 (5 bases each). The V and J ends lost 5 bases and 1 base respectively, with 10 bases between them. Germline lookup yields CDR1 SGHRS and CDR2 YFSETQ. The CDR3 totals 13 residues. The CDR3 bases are TGCGCCAGCAGTCCGGGACGTTCCTACGAGCAGTACTTC. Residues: CASSPGRSYEQYF.

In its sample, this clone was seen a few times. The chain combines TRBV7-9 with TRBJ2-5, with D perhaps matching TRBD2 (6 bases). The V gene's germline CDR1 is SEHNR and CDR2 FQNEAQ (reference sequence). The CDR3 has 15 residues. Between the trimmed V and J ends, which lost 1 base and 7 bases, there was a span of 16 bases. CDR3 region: CASSLDGRGFVTQYF. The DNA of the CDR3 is TGTGCCAGCAGCTTAGACGGGAGAGGTTTTGTGACCCAGTACTTC.

The chain's CDR3 is CASSVPGLTYEQYF. DNA of the CDR3: TGTGCCAGCAGCGTACCGGGGTTAACCTACGAGCAGTACTTC. The J gene is TRBJ2-7, the V gene TRBV28, with D possibly being TRBD2 (5 bases). V was pared by 6 bases and J by 2 bases, with 14 bases between. The CDR3 contains 14 residues. The V gene's germline CDR1 is MDHEN and CDR2 SYDVKM.

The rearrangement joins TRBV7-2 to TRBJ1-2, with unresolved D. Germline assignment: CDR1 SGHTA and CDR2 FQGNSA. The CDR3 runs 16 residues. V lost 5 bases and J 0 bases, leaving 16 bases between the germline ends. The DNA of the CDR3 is TGTGCCAGCAGCCCAGAAATGAGCAGCACTAACTATGGCTACACCTTC. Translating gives CASSPEMSSTNYGYTF.

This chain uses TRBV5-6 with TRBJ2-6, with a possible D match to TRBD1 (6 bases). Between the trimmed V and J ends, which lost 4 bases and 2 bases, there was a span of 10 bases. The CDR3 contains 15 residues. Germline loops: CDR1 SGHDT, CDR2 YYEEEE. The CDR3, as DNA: TGTGCCAGCAGCATAGGGGGTGCTGGGGCCAACGTCCTGACTTTC. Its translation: CASSIGGAGANVLTF.

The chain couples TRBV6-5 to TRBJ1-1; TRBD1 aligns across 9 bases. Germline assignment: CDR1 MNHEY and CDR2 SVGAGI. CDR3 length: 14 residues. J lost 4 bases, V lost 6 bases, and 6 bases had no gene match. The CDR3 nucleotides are TGTGCCAGCAGGGGGACAGGGAGAGGCACTGAAGCTTTCTTT. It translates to CASRGTGRGTEAFF.

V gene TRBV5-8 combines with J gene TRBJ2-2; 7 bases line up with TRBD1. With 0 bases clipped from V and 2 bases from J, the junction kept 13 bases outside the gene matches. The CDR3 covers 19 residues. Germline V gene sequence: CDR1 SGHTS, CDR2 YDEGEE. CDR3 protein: CASSLGIGQEIQNTGELFF. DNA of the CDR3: TGTGCCAGCAGCTTGGGAATCGGACAGGAGATTCAAAACACCGGGGAGCTGTTTTTT.

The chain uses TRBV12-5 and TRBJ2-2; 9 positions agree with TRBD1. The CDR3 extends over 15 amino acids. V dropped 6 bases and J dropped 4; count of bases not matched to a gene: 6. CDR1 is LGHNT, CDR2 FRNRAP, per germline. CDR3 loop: CASGTGQGSTGELFF. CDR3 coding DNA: TGTGCTAGTGGCACGGGACAGGGCAGCACCGGGGAGCTGTTTTTT. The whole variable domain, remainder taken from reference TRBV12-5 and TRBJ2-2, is DARVTQTPRHKVTEMGQEVTMRCQPILGHNTVFWYRQTMMQGLELLAYFRNRAPLDDSGMPKDRFSAEMPDATLATLKIQPSEPRDSAVYFCASGTGQGSTGELFFGEGSRLTVL.

CDR3 amino acids: CASRRAGGTGKEQFF. In nucleotides, the CDR3 is TGTGCCAGCCGTCGAGCGGGAGGGACCGGAAAGGAGCAGTTCTTC. The chain has TRBV25-1 and TRBJ2-1; 10 bases fit TRBD2. This CDR3 is 15 amino acids long. V gave up 8 bases and J gave up 10 bases; unmatched junction bases: 14. CDR1 and CDR2 (germline): MGHDK, SYGVNS.

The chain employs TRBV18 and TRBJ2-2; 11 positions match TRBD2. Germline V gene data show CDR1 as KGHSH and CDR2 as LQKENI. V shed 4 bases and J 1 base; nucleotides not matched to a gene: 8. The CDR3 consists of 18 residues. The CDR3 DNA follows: TGTGCCAGCTCACAAATACTAGCGGGAGTGGTGAACACCGGGGAGCTGTTTTTT. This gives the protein CASSQILAGVVNTGELFF.

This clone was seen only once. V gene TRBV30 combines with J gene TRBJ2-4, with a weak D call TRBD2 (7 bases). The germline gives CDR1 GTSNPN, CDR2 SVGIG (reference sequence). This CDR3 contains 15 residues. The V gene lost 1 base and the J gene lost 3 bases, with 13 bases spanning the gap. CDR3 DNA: TGTGCCTGGAGTGCGGGGGGCGCGAGCAAAAACATTCAGTACTTC. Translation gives CAWSAGGASKNIQYF.

The CDR3 here is CASSVLGTSQETQYF. The CDR3 DNA follows: TGTGCCAGCAGCGTCCTTGGGACTTCTCAAGAGACCCAGTACTTC. The rearrangement links TRBV9 to TRBJ2-5; weak D call: TRBD2 (6 bases). The CDR3 consists of 15 residues. Germline-derived CDR1 and CDR2 are SGDLS and YYNGEE. Trimming took off 2 bases at V and 2 bases at J, with 13 bases between the two ends.

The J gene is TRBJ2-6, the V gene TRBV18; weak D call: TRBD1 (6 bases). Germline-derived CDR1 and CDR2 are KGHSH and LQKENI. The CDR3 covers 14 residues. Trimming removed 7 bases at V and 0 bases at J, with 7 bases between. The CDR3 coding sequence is TGTGCCAGCTACAGGGACTCTGGGGCCAACGTCCTGACTTTC. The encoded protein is CASYRDSGANVLTF.

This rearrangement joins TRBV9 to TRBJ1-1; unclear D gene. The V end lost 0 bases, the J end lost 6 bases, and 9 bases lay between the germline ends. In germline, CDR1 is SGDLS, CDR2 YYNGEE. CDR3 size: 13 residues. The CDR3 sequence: CASSVDEAAEAFF. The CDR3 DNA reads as TGTGCCAGCAGCGTAGACGAGGCTGCTGAAGCTTTCTTT.

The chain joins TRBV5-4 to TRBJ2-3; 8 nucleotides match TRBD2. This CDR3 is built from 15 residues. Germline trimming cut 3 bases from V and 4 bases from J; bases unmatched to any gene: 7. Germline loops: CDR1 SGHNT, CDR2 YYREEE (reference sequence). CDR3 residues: CASSSGAGVADTQYF. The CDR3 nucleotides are TGTGCCAGCAGCTCGGGAGCGGGAGTGGCAGATACGCAGTATTTT. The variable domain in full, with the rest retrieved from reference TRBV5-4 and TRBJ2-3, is ETGVTQSPTHLIKTRGQQVTLRCSSQSGHNTVSWYQQALGQGPQFIFQYYREEENGRGNFPPRFSGLQFPNYSSELNVNALELDDSALYLCASSSGAGVADTQYFGPGTRLTVL.

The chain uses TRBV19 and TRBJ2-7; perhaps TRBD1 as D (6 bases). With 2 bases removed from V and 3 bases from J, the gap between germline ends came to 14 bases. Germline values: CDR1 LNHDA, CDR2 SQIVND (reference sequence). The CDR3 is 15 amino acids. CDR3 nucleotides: TGTGCCAGTAGTATATCGGGACACCCCAACTACGAGCAGTACTTC. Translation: CASSISGHPNYEQYF.

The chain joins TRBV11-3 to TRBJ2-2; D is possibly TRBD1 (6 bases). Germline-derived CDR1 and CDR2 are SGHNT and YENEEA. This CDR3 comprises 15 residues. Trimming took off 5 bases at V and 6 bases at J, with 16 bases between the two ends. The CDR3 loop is CASSHRVARAGELFF. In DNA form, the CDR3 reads TGTGCCAGCAGCCACAGGGTGGCTCGAGCCGGGGAGCTGTTTTTT.

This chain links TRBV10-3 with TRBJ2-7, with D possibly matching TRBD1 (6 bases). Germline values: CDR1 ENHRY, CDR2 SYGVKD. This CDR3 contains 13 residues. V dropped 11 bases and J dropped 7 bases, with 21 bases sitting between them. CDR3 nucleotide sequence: TGTGCCTCGCGATCGACAGGTCTAGGGGAGCAGTACTTC. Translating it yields CASRSTGLGEQYF.